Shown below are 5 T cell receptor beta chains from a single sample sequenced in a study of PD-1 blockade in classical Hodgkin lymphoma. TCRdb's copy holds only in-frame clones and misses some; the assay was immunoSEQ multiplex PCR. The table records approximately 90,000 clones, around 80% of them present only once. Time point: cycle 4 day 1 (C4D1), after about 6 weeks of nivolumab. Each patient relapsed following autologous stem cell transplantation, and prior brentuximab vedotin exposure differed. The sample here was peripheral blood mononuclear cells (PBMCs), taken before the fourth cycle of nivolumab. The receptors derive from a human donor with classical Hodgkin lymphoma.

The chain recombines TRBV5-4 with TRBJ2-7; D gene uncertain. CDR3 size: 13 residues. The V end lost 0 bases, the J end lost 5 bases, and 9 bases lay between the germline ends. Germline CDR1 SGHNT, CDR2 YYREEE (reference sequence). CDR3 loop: CASSLGFRDEQYF. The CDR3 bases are TGTGCCAGCAGCTTGGGTTTTCGGGACGAGCAGTACTTC.

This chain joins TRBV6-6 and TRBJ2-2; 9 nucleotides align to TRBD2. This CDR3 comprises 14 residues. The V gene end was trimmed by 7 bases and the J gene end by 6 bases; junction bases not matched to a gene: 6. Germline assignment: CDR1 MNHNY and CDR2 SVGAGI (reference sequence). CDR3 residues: CASILAGEAGELFF. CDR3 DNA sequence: TGTGCCAGCATATTAGCGGGAGAGGCCGGGGAGCTGTTTTTT.

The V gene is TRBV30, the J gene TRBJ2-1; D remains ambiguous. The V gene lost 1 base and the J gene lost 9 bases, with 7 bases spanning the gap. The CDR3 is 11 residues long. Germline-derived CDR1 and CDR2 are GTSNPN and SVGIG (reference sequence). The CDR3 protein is CAWSASGEQFF. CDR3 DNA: TGTGCCTGGAGTGCCTCTGGTGAGCAGTTCTTC.

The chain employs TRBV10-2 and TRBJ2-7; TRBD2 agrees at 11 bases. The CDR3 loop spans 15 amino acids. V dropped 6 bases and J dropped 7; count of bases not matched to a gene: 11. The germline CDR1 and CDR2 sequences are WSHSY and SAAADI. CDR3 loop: CASRRGLAAQGEQYF. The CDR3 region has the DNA TGCGCCAGCAGACGGGGACTAGCGGCACAGGGGGAGCAGTACTTC.

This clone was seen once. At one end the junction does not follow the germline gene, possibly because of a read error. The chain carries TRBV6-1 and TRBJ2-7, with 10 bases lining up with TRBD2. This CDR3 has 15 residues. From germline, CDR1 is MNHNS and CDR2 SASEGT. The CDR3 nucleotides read TGTGCCAGCAGTGAAAACGTGATGGGGACTAGCGAGCTCCGCTTC. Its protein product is CASSENVMGTSELRF.